The clone carrying this TCR beta chain was counted a few times. Its antigen is currently unknown. By 5'RACE with 10-nucleotide random UMIs, the cDNA was made. TCRdb used MiXCR to reprocess the 5' RACE reads, holding one entry per CDR3 protein. The repertoire holds 95,000 to 150,000 distinct CDR3 sequences, with more than 2.5% as singletons. These data are taken from a study of neurological immune-mediated disorders. Broader study findings: No CDR3 amino acid sequences recurred among expanded clones across subjects, suggesting private repertoires in all groups. Falling below healthy controls, multiple sclerosis showed the least TCR clonal expansion, while HTLV-1-associated myelopathy showed the most.

The clonotype comes from a woman younger than 45 with multiple sclerosis. Sequencing was done on a sample of PBMCs.

For the CDR3, the DNA is TGCGCCAGCAGCCAACACAGGGCTGGCTCCTACGAGCAGTACTTC. It translates to CASSQHRAGSYEQYF. The chain recombines TRBV4-3 with TRBJ2-7, with a weak D call TRBD1 (6 bases). CDR1 is LGHNA, CDR2 YSLEER, per germline. The V and J ends lost 2 bases and 0 bases respectively, with 11 bases between them. The CDR3 has 15 amino acids.